This TCR beta chain was sequenced in a study of T cells in Graves' hyperthyroidism and ophthalmopathy. Whole-study findings and limits: For ophthalmopathy, model prediction preceded onset by a median about 6.2 months.

Criteria for exclusion of patients were uncontrolled infection, other autoimmune disease, pregnancy or lactation. Diagnosing involved the use of clinical symptoms, serum thyroxine and TRAb, thyroid ultrasound and orbital computed tomography. Preceding any ophthalmopathy symptoms, the blood sample dates from first hyperthyroidism diagnosis. Germline lookup yields CDR1 MRHNA and CDR2 SNTAGT. CDR3 length: 14 residues. The source material, RNA transcripts, was used to amplify TCR beta CDR3 regions. Researchers ran a first-round RT-PCR on the TCR CDR3 using the HTBI primer set. TCRdb fed the multiplex PCR reads into MiXCR, producing one record per CDR3 protein. The table includes 730,000 or so distinct CDR3 sequences, around 19% detected once. A word on this clonotype: Its antigen is undetermined. A read error may account for a junction end that differs from germline.

The clonotype comes from a woman in her 50s with Graves' hyperthyroidism that later progressed to Graves' ophthalmopathy. This chain uses TRBV6-4 with TRBJ1-4; no definite D call. The sequenced sample was blood. The chain's CDR3 is CASSYSEGDEKLFF. In nucleotides, the CDR3 is TGTGCCAGCAGTTACTCGGAGGGAGACGAAAAACTGTTTTTT.